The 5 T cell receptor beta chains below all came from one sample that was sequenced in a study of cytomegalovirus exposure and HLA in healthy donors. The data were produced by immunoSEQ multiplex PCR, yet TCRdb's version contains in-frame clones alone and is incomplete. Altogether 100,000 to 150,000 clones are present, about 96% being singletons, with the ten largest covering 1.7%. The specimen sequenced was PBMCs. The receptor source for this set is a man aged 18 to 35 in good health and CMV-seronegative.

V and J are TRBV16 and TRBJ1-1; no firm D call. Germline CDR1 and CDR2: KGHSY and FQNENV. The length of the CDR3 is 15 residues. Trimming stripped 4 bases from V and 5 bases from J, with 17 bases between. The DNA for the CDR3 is TGTGCCAGCAGCCCACCCCGGACGGCGGGAACTGAAGCTTTCTTT. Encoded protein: CASSPPRTAGTEAFF. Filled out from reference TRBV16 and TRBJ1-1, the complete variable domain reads GEEVAQTPKHLVRGEGQKAKLYCAPIKGHSYVFWYQQVLKNEFKFLISFQNENVFDETGMPKERFSAKCLPNSPCSLEIQATKLEDSAVYFCASSPPRTAGTEAFFGQGTRLTVV.

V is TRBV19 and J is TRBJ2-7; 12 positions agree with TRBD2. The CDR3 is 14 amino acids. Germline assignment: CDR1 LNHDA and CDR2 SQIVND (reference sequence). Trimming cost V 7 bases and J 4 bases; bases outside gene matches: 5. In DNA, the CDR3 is TGTGCCAGTACCTCGACTAGCGGGAGTTACGAGCAGTACTTC. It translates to CASTSTSGSYEQYF.

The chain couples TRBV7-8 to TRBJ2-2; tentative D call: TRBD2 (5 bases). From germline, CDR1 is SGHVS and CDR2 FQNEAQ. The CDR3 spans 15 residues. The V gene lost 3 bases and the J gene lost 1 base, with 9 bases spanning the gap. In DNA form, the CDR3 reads TGTGCCAGCAGCTTTCTAGGAGGGAACACCGGGGAGCTGTTTTTT. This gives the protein CASSFLGGNTGELFF.

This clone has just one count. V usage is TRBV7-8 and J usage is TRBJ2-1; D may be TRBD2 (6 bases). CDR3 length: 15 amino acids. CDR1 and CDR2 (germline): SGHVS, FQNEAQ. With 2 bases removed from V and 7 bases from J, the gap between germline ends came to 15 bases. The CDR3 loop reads CASSLRLATGNEQFF. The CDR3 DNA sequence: TGTGCCAGCAGCTTAAGGCTAGCGACGGGAAATGAGCAGTTCTTC.

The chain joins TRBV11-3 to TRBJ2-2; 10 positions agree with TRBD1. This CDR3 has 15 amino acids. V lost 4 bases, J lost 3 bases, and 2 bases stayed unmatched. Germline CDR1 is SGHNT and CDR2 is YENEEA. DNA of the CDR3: TGTGCCAGCAGCTCGGGACAGGGGTACACCGGGGAGCTGTTTTTT. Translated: CASSSGQGYTGELFF.